The sequence of this T cell receptor beta chain was determined in a study of sequential checkpoint blockade in melanoma. For the study at large: Patients were randomized 1:1 to nivolumab-then-ipilimumab or ipilimumab-then-nivolumab first-line. After both sequences, patients received maintenance nivolumab. TCRbeta immunosequencing was performed on DNA from over 90 pretreatment melanoma tumor samples.

This clone has just a few counts. The V end lost 1 base, the J end lost 2 bases, and 10 bases lay between the germline ends. Germline CDR1 reads LNHDA; CDR2 reads SQIVND (reference sequence). This CDR3 spans 15 amino acids. As for treatment: randomized to nivolumab then ipilimumab (arm A) or the reverse (arm B). Only in-frame clones appear in the TCRdb table, and some are missing; sequencing was by immunoSEQ multiplex PCR. Of roughly 2,000 clones detected, about 23% appear once; the ten largest clones hold 20% to 25%. This chain connects TRBV19 to TRBJ2-3; the D is unclear. The sequence came from a human donor with melanoma. The sample in question was tumor tissue (inferred from file names), obtained from a patient given nivolumab and ipilimumab in sequence. This chain's CDR3 is CASSIAVSPTDTQYF. CDR3 in DNA: TGTGCCAGTAGTATAGCCGTGAGCCCCACAGATACGCAGTATTTT.